The rows below give T cell receptor beta chains drawn from one sample of a study of T cell clonotyping in hematopoietic cell transplantation. The assay was immunoSEQ multiplex PCR, and TCRdb's table has in-frame clones only and misses some. Of tens of thousands of clones listed, about nine tenths are singletons. The material sequenced was peripheral blood mononuclear cells, taken before stem cell transplant. Source of these receptors: a man aged 60 to 75 with biphenotypic leukemia. Some clones in this sample may be carry-over from other donors' samples. The CDR3 runs from the conserved cysteine through the conserved F or W. D genes are given only for firm matches. Rows give clone size only sometimes, using once, few, many, or a class for an expanded clone.

v_gene: TRBV28; abundance: few; d_gene: -; j_gene: TRBJ2-7; CDR3aa: CASKTGESYEQYF; CDR3nt: TGTGCCAGCAAGACTGGGGAAAGCTACGAGCAGTACTTC
v_gene: TRBV19; abundance: once; d_gene: TRBD1; j_gene: TRBJ1-5; CDR3aa: CASSIRHGDSSNQPQHF; CDR3nt: TGTGCCAGTAGTATCCGACATGGGGACAGCAGCAATCAGCCCCAGCATTTT
v_gene: TRBV5-4; abundance: -; d_gene: TRBD2; j_gene: TRBJ2-7; CDR3aa: CASRRTSGSSYEQYF; CDR3nt: TGTGCCAGCAGGAGGACTAGCGGGAGTTCCTACGAGCAGTACTTC
v_gene: TRBV11-2; abundance: -; d_gene: -; j_gene: TRBJ1-3; CDR3aa: CASSLEPTSGNTIYF; CDR3nt: TGTGCCAGCAGCTTAGAACCGACCTCTGGAAACACCATATATTTT
v_gene: TRBV2; abundance: once; d_gene: -; j_gene: TRBJ2-1; CDR3aa: CASKGEGNEQFF; CDR3nt: TGTGCCAGCAAAGGTGAAGGCAATGAGCAGTTCTTC
v_gene: TRBV10-2; abundance: -; d_gene: -; j_gene: TRBJ1-5; CDR3aa: CASSESSGGPQHF; CDR3nt: TGCGCCAGCAGTGAGTCGAGTGGAGGGCCCCAGCATTTT
v_gene: TRBV7-9; abundance: few; d_gene: -; j_gene: TRBJ2-7; CDR3aa: CASSLALPFDEQYF; CDR3nt: TGTGCCAGCAGCTTAGCGCTCCCTTTCGACGAGCAGTACTTC
v_gene: TRBV7-2; abundance: -; d_gene: TRBD2; j_gene: TRBJ2-1; CDR3aa: CASSLERERGEQFF; CDR3nt: TGTGCCAGCAGCTTAGAGCGGGAGAGGGGTGAGCAGTTCTTC
v_gene: TRBV7-9; abundance: -; d_gene: -; j_gene: TRBJ2-7; CDR3aa: CASSFRDNYEQYF; CDR3nt: TGTGCCAGCAGCTTCAGGGACAACTACGAGCAGTACTTC
v_gene: TRBV7-6; abundance: -; d_gene: -; j_gene: TRBJ1-1; CDR3aa: CASGKQMNTEAFF; CDR3nt: TGTGCCAGCGGCAAACAAATGAACACTGAAGCTTTCTTT
v_gene: TRBV7-2; abundance: -; d_gene: -; j_gene: TRBJ1-2; CDR3aa: CASSLDSQAYGYTF; CDR3nt: TGTGCCAGCAGCTTAGATTCACAGGCATATGGCTACACCTTC
v_gene: TRBV7-9; abundance: few; d_gene: -; j_gene: TRBJ2-7; CDR3aa: CASSGATSYEQYF; CDR3nt: TGTGCCAGCAGCGGGGCGACCTCCTACGAGCAGTACTTC
v_gene: TRBV28; abundance: few; d_gene: TRBD1; j_gene: TRBJ1-2; CDR3aa: CASTPTGTGKLYGYTF; CDR3nt: TGTGCCAGCACTCCGACCGGGACAGGGAAACTGTATGGCTACACCTTC
v_gene: TRBV11-2; abundance: -; d_gene: -; j_gene: TRBJ2-7; CDR3aa: CASSSLGSPYEQYF; CDR3nt: TGTGCCAGCAGCTCGTTGGGGTCCCCCTACGAGCAGTACTTC
v_gene: TRBV27; abundance: -; d_gene: -; j_gene: TRBJ1-1; CDR3aa: CASSLYGQSTEAFF; CDR3nt: TGTGCCAGCAGTTTATACGGTCAGAGCACTGAAGCTTTCTTT